This T cell receptor beta chain was recorded in a study of blood T cell repertoires in COVID-19. About the study: Samples taken during acute and convalescent COVID-19 were collected in the United States, Italy and Spain.

In the original workflow: Reference gene primers were amplified, and this amplification served to estimate nucleated cell counts. Generated by immunoSEQ multiplex PCR, the TCRdb table keeps only in-frame clones and is missing some. The DNA was the basis for D and trimming; V, J and clone size are from that table. This repertoire shows about 210,000 clones, 65% to 90% found once; its top ten account for about 10%. The CDR3 contains 12 residues. Per germline, CDR1 SNHLY and CDR2 FYNNEI. The ends were cut back, 8 bases at V and 1 base at J, with 8 bases in the middle. Note on this clone: Other DNA variants within this sample encode the same CDR3.

The specimen sequenced was peripheral blood. This TCR was recovered from a man aged 50 or older with active or convalescent COVID-19. The chain couples TRBV2 to TRBJ2-5, with unresolved D. The CDR3 bases are TGTGCCAGCTCCTACTCCCAAGAGACCCAGTACTTC. This sequence encodes CASSYSQETQYF.